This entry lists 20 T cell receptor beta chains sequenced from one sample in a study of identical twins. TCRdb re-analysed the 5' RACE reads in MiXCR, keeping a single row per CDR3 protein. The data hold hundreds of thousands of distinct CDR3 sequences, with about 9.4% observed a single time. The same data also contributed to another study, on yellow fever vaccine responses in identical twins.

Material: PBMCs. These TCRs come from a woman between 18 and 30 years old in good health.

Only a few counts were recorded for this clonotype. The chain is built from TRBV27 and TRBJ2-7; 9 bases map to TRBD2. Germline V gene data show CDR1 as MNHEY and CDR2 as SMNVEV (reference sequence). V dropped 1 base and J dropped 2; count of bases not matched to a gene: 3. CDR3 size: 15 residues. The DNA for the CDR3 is TGTGCCAGCAGTTTATTTAGCGGGAGCCCCTACGAGCAGTACTTC. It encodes CASSLFSGSPYEQYF.

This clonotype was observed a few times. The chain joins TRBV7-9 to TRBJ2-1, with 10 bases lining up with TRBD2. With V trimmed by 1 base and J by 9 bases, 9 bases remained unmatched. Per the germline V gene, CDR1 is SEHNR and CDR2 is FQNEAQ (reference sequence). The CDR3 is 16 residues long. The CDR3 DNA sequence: TGTGCCAGCAGCTTAGTGGCTGGGACTAGCGTTGCTGAGCAGTTCTTC. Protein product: CASSLVAGTSVAEQFF.

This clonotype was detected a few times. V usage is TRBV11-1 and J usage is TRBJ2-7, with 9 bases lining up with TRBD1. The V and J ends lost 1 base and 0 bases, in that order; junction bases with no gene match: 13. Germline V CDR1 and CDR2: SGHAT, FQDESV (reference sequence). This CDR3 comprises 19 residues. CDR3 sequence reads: CASSLGPTVGQGDSYEQYF. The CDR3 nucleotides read TGTGCCAGCAGCTTAGGACCAACGGTGGGACAGGGAGACTCCTACGAGCAGTACTTC.

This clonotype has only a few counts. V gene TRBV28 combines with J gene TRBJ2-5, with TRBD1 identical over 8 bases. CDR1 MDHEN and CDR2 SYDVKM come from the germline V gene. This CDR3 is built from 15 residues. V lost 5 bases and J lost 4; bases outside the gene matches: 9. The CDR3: CASSIPDRVGETQYF. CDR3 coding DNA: TGTGCCAGCAGTATACCGGACAGGGTAGGAGAGACCCAGTACTTC.

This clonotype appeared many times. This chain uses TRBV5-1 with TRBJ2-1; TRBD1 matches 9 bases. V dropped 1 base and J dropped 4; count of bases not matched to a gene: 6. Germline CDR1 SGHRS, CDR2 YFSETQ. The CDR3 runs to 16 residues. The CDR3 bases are TGCGCCAGCAGCTTGAGTAGGGACAGGGCGTACAATGAGCAGTTCTTC. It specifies CASSLSRDRAYNEQFF.

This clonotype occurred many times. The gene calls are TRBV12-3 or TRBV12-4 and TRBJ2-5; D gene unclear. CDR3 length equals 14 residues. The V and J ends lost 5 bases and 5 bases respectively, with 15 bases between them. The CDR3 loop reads CASSPTPGVETQYF. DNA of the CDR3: TGTGCCAGCAGTCCTACCCCGGGCGTGGAGACCCAGTACTTC.

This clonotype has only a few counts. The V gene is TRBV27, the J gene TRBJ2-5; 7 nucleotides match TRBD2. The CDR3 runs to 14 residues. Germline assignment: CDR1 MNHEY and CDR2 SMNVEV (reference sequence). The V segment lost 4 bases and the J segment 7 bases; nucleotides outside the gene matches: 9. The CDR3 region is CASSWGGKRTTQYF. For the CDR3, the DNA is TGTGCCAGCAGTTGGGGAGGGAAAAGAACGACCCAGTACTTC.

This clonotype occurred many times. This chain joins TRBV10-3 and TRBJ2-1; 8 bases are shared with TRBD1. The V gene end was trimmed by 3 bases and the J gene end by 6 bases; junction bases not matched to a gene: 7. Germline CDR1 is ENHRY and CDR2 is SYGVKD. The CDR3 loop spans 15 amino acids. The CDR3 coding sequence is TGTGCCATCAGTGATGAGACAGGGGTGTCCAATGAGCAGTTCTTC. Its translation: CAISDETGVSNEQFF.

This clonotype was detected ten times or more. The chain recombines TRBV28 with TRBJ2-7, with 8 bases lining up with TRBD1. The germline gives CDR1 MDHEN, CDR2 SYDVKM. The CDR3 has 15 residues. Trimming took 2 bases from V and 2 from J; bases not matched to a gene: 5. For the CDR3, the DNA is TGTGCCAGCAGTTTAACAACAGGGGGGCCCTACGAGCAGTACTTC. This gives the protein CASSLTTGGPYEQYF.

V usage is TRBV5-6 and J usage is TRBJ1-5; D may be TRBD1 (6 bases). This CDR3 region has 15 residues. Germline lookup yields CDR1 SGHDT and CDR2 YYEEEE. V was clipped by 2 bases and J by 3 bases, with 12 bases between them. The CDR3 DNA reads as TGTGCCAGCAGCTTTGGACAGACTCTCAATCAGCCCCAGCATTTT. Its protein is CASSFGQTLNQPQHF.

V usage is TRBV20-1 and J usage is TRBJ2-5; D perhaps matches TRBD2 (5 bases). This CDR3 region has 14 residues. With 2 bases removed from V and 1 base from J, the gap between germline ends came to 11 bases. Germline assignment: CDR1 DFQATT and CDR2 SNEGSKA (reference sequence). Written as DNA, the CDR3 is TGCAGTGCTAGACTAGCCCCTAGCCAAGAGACCCAGTACTTC. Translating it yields CSARLAPSQETQYF.

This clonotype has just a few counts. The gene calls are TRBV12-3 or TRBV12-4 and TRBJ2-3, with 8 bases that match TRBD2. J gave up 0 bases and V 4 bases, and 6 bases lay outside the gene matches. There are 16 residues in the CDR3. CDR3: CASSSFAGGSTDTQYF. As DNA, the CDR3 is TGTGCCAGCAGTTCCTTCGCGGGGGGTAGCACAGATACGCAGTATTTT.

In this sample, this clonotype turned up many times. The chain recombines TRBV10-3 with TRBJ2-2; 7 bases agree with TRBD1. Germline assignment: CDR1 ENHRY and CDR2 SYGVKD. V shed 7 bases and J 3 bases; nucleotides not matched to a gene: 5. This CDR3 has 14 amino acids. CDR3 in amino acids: CAIKGGVDTGELFF. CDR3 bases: TGTGCCATCAAAGGGGGCGTGGACACCGGGGAGCTGTTTTTT.

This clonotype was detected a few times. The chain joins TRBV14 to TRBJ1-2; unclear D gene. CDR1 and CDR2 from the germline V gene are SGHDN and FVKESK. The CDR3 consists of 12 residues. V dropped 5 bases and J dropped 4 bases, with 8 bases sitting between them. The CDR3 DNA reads TGTGCCAGCAGCGACATAGGCTATGGCTACACCTTC. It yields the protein CASSDIGYGYTF.

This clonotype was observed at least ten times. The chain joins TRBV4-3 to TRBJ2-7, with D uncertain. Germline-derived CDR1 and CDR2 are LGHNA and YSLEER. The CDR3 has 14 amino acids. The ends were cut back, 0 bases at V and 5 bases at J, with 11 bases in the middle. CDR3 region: CASSQEAQFHEQYF. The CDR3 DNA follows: TGCGCCAGCAGCCAAGAAGCACAATTCCACGAGCAGTACTTC.

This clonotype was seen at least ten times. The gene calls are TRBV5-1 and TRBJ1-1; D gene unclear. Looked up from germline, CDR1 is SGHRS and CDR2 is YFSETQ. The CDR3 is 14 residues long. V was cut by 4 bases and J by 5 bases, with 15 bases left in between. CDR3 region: CASSEWSTQTEAFF. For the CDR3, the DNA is TGCGCCAGCAGCGAGTGGTCAACACAGACTGAAGCTTTCTTT. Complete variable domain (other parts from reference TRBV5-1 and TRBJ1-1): KAGVTQTPRYLIKTRGQQVTLSCSPISGHRSVSWYQQTPGQGLQFLFEYFSETQRNKGNFPGRFSGRQFSNSRSEMNVSTLELGDSALYLCASSEWSTQTEAFFGQGTRLTVV.

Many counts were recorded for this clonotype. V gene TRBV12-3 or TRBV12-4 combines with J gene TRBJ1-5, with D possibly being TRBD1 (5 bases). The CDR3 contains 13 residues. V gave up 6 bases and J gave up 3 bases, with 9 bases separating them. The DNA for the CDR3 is TGTGCCAGCAGGGTACAGGACAATCAGCCCCAGCATTTT. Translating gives CASRVQDNQPQHF.

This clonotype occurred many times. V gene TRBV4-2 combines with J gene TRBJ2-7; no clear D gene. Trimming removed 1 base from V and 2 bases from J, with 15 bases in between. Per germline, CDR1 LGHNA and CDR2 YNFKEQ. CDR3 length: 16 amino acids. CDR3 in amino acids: CASSQAQTGDTYEQYF. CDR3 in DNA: TGTGCCAGCAGCCAAGCCCAGACGGGTGATACCTACGAGCAGTACTTC.

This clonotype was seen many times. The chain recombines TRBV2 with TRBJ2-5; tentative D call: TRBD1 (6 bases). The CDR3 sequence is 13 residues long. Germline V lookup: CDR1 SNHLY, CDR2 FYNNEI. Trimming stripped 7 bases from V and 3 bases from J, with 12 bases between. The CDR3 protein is CASTKNREETQYF. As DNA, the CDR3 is TGTGCCAGCACCAAGAACAGGGAAGAGACCCAGTACTTC.

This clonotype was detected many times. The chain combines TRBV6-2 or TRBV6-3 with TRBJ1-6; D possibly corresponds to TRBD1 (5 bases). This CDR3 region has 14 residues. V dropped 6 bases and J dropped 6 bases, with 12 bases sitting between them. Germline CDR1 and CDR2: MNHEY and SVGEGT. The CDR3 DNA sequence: TGTGCCAGCAGCTCCGCGGGACGTAATTCACCCCTCCACTTT. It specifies CASSSAGRNSPLHF.